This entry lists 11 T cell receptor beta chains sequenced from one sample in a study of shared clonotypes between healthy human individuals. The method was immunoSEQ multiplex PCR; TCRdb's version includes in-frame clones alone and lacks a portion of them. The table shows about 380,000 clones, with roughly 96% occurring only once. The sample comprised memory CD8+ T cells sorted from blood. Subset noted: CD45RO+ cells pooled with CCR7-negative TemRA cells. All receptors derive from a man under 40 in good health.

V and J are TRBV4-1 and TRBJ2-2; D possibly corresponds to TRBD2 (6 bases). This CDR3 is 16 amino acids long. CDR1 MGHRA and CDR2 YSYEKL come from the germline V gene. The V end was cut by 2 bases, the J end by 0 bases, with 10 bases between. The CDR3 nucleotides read TGCGCCAGCAGCCAACGACTAGAATCGAACACCGGGGAGCTGTTTTTT. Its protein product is CASSQRLESNTGELFF.

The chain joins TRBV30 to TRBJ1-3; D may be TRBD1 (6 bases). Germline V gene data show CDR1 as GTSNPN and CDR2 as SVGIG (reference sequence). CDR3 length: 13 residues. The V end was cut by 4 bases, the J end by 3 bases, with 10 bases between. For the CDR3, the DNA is TGTGCCTGGATGACAGGATTTGGAAACACCATATATTTT. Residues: CAWMTGFGNTIYF.

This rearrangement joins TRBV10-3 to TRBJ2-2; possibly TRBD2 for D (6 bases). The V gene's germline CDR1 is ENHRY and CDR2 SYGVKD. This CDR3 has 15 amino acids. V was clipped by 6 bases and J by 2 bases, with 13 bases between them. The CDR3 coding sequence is TGTGCCATCAGACTGGGACTGAGCAACACCGGGGAGCTGTTTTTT. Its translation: CAIRLGLSNTGELFF.

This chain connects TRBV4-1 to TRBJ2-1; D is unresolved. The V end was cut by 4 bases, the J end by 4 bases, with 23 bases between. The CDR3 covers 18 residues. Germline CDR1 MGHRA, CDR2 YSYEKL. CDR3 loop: CASSPTPIAGERYNEQFF. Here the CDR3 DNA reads TGCGCCAGCAGCCCTACTCCTATAGCTGGGGAACGTTACAATGAGCAGTTCTTC.

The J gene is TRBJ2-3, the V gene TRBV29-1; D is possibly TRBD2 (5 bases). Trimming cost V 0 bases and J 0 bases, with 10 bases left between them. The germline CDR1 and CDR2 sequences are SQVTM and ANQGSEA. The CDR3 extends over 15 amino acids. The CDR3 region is CSVEDQAVSTDTQYF. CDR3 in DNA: TGCAGCGTTGAAGATCAAGCGGTCAGCACAGATACGCAGTATTTT.

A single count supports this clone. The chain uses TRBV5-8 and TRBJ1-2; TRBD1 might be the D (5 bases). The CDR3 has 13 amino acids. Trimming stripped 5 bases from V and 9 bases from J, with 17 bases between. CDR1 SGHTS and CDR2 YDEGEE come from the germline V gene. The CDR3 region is CASSLRGLGRYTF. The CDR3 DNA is TGTGCCAGCAGTTTGAGGGGTCTAGGTCGCTACACCTTC.

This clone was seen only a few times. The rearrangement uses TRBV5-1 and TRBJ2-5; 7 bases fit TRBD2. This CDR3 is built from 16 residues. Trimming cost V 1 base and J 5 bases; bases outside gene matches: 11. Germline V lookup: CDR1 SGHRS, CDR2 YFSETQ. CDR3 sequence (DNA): TGCGCCAGCAGCTTGTCTCCTTCGGTTAGCGGGGAGACCCAGTACTTC. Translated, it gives CASSLSPSVSGETQYF.

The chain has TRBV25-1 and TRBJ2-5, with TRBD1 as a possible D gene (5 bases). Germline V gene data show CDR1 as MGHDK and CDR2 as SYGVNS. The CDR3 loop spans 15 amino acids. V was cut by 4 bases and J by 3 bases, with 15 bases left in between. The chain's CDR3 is CASSGKTDTKETQYF. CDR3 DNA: TGTGCCAGCAGTGGAAAGACAGACACCAAAGAGACCCAGTACTTC.

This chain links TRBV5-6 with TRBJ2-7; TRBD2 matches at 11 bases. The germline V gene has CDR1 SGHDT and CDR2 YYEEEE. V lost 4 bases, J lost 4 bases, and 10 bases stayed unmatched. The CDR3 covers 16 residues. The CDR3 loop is CASSVFLTSGSYEQYF. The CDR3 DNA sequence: TGTGCCAGCAGCGTTTTCCTCACTAGCGGGAGTTACGAGCAGTACTTC.

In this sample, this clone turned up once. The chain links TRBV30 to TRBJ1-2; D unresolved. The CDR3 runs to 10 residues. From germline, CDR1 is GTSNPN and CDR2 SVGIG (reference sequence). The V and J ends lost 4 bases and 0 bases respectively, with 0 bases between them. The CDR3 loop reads CAWTNYGYTF. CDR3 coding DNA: TGTGCCTGGACTAACTATGGCTACACCTTC.

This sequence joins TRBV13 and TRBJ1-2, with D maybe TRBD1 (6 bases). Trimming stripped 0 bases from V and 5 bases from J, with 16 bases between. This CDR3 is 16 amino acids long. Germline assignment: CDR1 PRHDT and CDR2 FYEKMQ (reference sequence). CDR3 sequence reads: CASSLGLSSGTYGYTF. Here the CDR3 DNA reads TGTGCCAGCAGCTTAGGCCTATCTTCCGGGACATATGGCTACACCTTC. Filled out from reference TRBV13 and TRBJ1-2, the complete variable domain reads AAGVIQSPRHLIKEKRETATLKCYPIPRHDTVYWYQQGPGQDPQFLISFYEKMQSDKGSIPDRFSAQQFSDYHSELNMSSLELGDSALYFCASSLGLSSGTYGYTFGSGTRLTVV.